This T cell receptor (beta chain) emerged from a study of CD8 T cells in ankylosing spondylitis. Libraries of TCR beta came from quantitative 5'-RACE with molecular barcodes. A single record per CDR3 protein comes from TCRdb applying MiXCR to the 5' RACE reads. The table lists some 840,000 distinct CDR3 sequences, 10% to 15% of them singletons. Study-wide results and caveats: Clones linked to disease, bearing a CD8+ phenotype, were relatively rare in peripheral blood. From matched ankylosing spondylitis synovial fluid, disease-linked clones were reportedly recovered at significantly enriched levels. Seemingly characteristic of ankylosing spondylitis blood was a TCR beta motif consisting of 7 or 8 highly homologous variants.

This clonotype was seen a few times. Its antigen is as yet unknown. Trimming removed 1 base from V and 3 bases from J, with 14 bases in between. CDR3 length equals 15 residues. Germline V CDR1 and CDR2: DFQATT, SNEGSKA (reference sequence). The chain carries TRBV20-1 and TRBJ2-3; no firm D call. Source material: blood, either unsorted or a sorted T cell fraction (not recorded which). The source is a male donor with ankylosing spondylitis. DNA of the CDR3: TGCAGTGCTAGAGGCCCGCGACACAATACAGATACGCAGTATTTT. Protein: CSARGPRHNTDTQYF.